Listed below are T cell receptor beta chains from one sample, sequenced in a study of early T cells in non-severe SARS-CoV-2 infection. TCRdb re-called the 5' RACE reads through MiXCR, storing one row per CDR3 protein. The table has under 30,000 distinct CDR3 sequences, more than 5% seen once. Sequencing was carried out using whole blood. These receptors all stem from an adult who was a healthcare worker with PCR-confirmed SARS-CoV-2 infection or an uninfected control (not recorded which). CDR3s include the opening cysteine and the closing phenylalanine or tryptophan. The order of the fields is J gene, clone size, CDR3 length, V gene, D gene, CDR3 protein, CDR3 DNA. The D gene is left open where the match is weak. Only part of the rows carry a size: once, few, many, or a class if the clone is expanded.

TRBJ1-4	-	13	TRBV5-5	-	CASSGQQNEKLFF	TGTGCCAGCAGCGGCCAACAGAATGAAAAACTGTTTTTT
TRBJ1-2	-	14	TRBV6-5	-	CASSYRAMNYGYTF	TGTGCCAGCAGTTACAGGGCTATGAACTATGGCTACACCTTC
TRBJ2-7	many	13	TRBV29-1	-	CSATFPGFYEQYF	TGCAGCGCGACTTTTCCAGGGTTCTACGAGCAGTACTTC
TRBJ2-5	-	13	TRBV5-4	TRBD1	CASSFRTGETQYF	TGTGCCAGCAGCTTCCGGACAGGAGAGACCCAGTACTTC
TRBJ2-2	many	14	TRBV11-2	-	CASSLQGPTGELFF	TGTGCCAGCAGCTTACAGGGACCAACCGGGGAGCTGTTTTTT
TRBJ2-7	many	14	TRBV5-5	TRBD1	CASTGTVGSYEQYF	TGTGCCAGCACGGGGACAGTAGGATCCTACGAGCAGTACTTC
TRBJ2-3	many	15	TRBV20-1	TRBD2	CSARLGTSPTDTQYF	TGCAGTGCTAGACTCGGGACTAGCCCGACAGATACGCAGTATTTT
TRBJ2-3	few	13	TRBV9	TRBD2	CASSGGGTDTQYF	TGTGCCAGCAGTGGCGGGGGGACAGATACGCAGTATTTT
TRBJ2-3	-	13	TRBV25-1	-	CASSDSGTDTQYF	TGTGCCAGCAGTGATAGTGGCACAGATACGCAGTATTTT
TRBJ1-4	-	14	TRBV29-1	-	CSVGQTATNEKLFF	TGCAGCGTTGGACAGACTGCAACTAATGAAAAACTGTTTTTT
TRBJ2-7	many	13	TRBV18	-	CASSPRRGHEQYF	TGTGCCAGCTCACCCCGCCGAGGACATGAGCAGTACTTC
TRBJ1-1	-	13	TRBV5-1	-	CASSFDRGTEAFF	TGCGCCAGCAGCTTCGACAGAGGCACTGAAGCTTTCTTT
TRBJ1-2	many	15	TRBV6-5	TRBD1	CASSYSRGGARGYTF	TGTGCCAGCAGTTACTCGAGAGGGGGCGCCAGGGGCTACACCTTC
TRBJ1-5	many	13	TRBV28	-	CASSLLARQPQHF	TGTGCCAGCAGTTTACTAGCCCGTCAGCCCCAGCATTTT
TRBJ2-1	many	16	TRBV19	TRBD2	CASSKRLDGRGNEQFF	TGTGCCAGTAGTAAGAGACTAGACGGGAGGGGCAATGAGCAGTTCTTC
TRBJ1-2	many	11	TRBV6-2/TRBV6-3	-	CASRTLGWTTF	TGTGCCAGCAGAACACTTGGTTGGACAACCTTC
TRBJ1-1	many	13	TRBV2	-	CASSGRGNTEAFF	TGTGCCAGCAGTGGGCGGGGGAACACTGAAGCTTTCTTT
TRBJ2-3	few	14	TRBV29-1	TRBD2	CSADRVAGVDTQYF	TGCAGCGCCGACCGGGTAGCGGGAGTTGATACGCAGTATTTT
TRBJ2-4	few	14	TRBV14	-	CASSSLGDKNIQYF	TGTGCCAGCAGCTCGCTTGGAGACAAAAACATTCAGTACTTC
TRBJ2-5	few	14	TRBV25-1	-	CASSAPGPRETQYF	TGTGCCAGCAGTGCTCCGGGACCAAGGGAGACCCAGTACTTC
TRBJ2-2	few	13	TRBV4-2	-	CASSHLGSGELFF	TGTGCCAGCAGCCACCTCGGGTCCGGGGAGCTGTTTTTT
TRBJ2-5	many	19	TRBV7-8	TRBD2	CASSLVPGLAGVSQETQYF	TGTGCCAGCAGCTTAGTACCGGGACTAGCGGGGGTGAGCCAAGAGACCCAGTACTTC